The next 27 T cell receptor beta chains were all read from a single sample in a study of blood T cell repertoires in COVID-19. The data were produced by immunoSEQ multiplex PCR, yet TCRdb's version contains in-frame clones alone and is incomplete. Here the sample spans some 290,000 clones, 83% being singletons. Material: peripheral blood. Receptors originate from a man aged 55 to 70 who had recovered from COVID-19.

The chain links TRBV9 to TRBJ2-3, with D possibly TRBD1 on 6 matching bases. The CDR3 totals 16 residues. V was trimmed by 3 bases and J by 1 base, leaving 15 bases between them. The germline V gene encodes CDR1 SGDLS and CDR2 YYNGEE. CDR3 residues: CASSALQGEGTDTQYF. The CDR3 nucleotides are TGTGCCAGCAGCGCCCTACAGGGTGAAGGCACAGATACGCAGTATTTT.

V gene TRBV6-1 combines with J gene TRBJ2-4; 11 bases are a match to TRBD1. CDR1 MNHNS and CDR2 SASEGT come from the germline V gene. V dropped 1 base and J dropped 2; count of bases not matched to a gene: 7. CDR3 length equals 18 residues. The CDR3 region is CASSEGTGGFGTKNIQYF. The CDR3 bases are TGTGCCAGCAGTGAAGGGACAGGGGGCTTTGGGACCAAAAACATTCAGTACTTC.

The gene calls are TRBV10-2 and TRBJ1-6, with 10 bases aligning to TRBD1. V lost 6 bases, J lost 0 bases, and 5 bases stayed unmatched. There are 17 residues in the CDR3. Germline V gives CDR1 WSHSY, CDR2 SAAADI. The CDR3 loop is CASSEGQGSSYNSPLHF. The DNA of the CDR3 is TGCGCCAGCAGCGAGGGACAGGGGAGCTCCTATAATTCACCCCTCCACTTT.

The rearrangement joins TRBV6-1 to TRBJ2-5; possibly TRBD2 for D (5 bases). V lost 1 base and J 2 bases, leaving 11 bases between the germline ends. Per germline, CDR1 MNHNS and CDR2 SASEGT. The CDR3 has 15 amino acids. The CDR3 here is CASSEGVARQETQYF. For the CDR3, the DNA is TGTGCCAGCAGTGAAGGGGTAGCGCGACAAGAGACCCAGTACTTC.

This clone was recorded a few times. The same CDR3 can be traced to other DNA sequences in this sample. The V and J genes are TRBV5-1 and TRBJ1-1; no clear D. The CDR3 extends over 14 amino acids. V shed 2 bases and J shed 2 bases, with 10 bases lying between them. The V gene's germline CDR1 is SGHRS and CDR2 YFSETQ. CDR3 region: CASSLGQANTEAFF. In nucleotides, the CDR3 is TGCGCCAGCAGCTTAGGTCAGGCAAACACTGAAGCTTTCTTT.

V is TRBV6-4 and J is TRBJ2-6; no clear D gene. Trimming cost V 6 bases and J 2 bases, with 17 bases left between them. Looked up from germline, CDR1 is MRHNA and CDR2 is SNTAGT. The CDR3 loop spans 17 amino acids. In DNA form, the CDR3 reads TGTGCCAGCAGCCCGTCAATTCGGCAGGCTGGGGCCAACGTCCTGACTTTC. Its protein is CASSPSIRQAGANVLTF.

The chain carries TRBV28 and TRBJ2-5, with D possibly TRBD1 on 6 matching bases. CDR1 is MDHEN, CDR2 SYDVKM, per germline. The CDR3 has 14 amino acids. With 5 bases removed from V and 5 bases from J, the gap between germline ends came to 15 bases. DNA for the CDR3: TGTGCCAGCAGTACCATTACAGGGAAGGAGACCCAGTACTTC. Translated: CASSTITGKETQYF.

This chain joins TRBV15 and TRBJ2-7, with D possibly being TRBD2 (5 bases). This CDR3 is built from 13 residues. Trimming pared 4 bases from V and 2 bases from J, leaving 9 bases between. Germline V gene data show CDR1 as LNHNV and CDR2 as YYDKDF (reference sequence). CDR3 DNA: TGTGCCACCAGCACTAGCAGGACCTACGAGCAGTACTTC. Its translation: CATSTSRTYEQYF.

The chain employs TRBV18 and TRBJ2-1; D unresolved. The CDR3 sequence is 13 residues long. From germline, CDR1 is KGHSH and CDR2 LQKENI. V lost 0 bases and J 7 bases, leaving 7 bases between the germline ends. The CDR3 loop is CASSPPSRNEQFF. The CDR3 nucleotides are TGTGCCAGCTCACCACCGAGCAGGAATGAGCAGTTCTTC.

The genes are TRBV28 and TRBJ2-3; 8 positions match TRBD2. The J segment lost 2 bases and the V segment lost 4 bases, leaving 11 bases of the junction unmatched. The CDR3 sequence is 17 residues long. Germline V gene sequence: CDR1 MDHEN, CDR2 SYDVKM. CDR3 region: CASSSDGRGGYTDTQYF. CDR3 nucleotides: TGTGCCAGCAGTTCAGACGGACGCGGGGGGTACACAGATACGCAGTATTTT.

The chain carries TRBV6-5 and TRBJ1-6; D may be TRBD1 (5 bases). Germline loops: CDR1 MNHEY, CDR2 SVGAGI. The CDR3 is 15 amino acids. Between the trimmed V and J ends, which lost 8 bases and 7 bases, there was a span of 18 bases. CDR3 sequence reads: CASRGSSGVNSPLHF. CDR3 DNA: TGTGCCAGCCGGGGGTCCTCGGGGGTAAATTCACCCCTCCACTTT.

This clone was seen a handful of times. This rearrangement joins TRBV5-1 to TRBJ1-6; D not resolved. The CDR3 covers 13 residues. The germline V gene encodes CDR1 SGHRS and CDR2 YFSETQ. V lost 1 base to trimming and J lost 10 bases, with 9 bases between them. The CDR3: CASSLSDRSPLHF. The CDR3 nucleotides are TGCGCCAGCAGCTTGTCCGATAGATCACCCCTCCACTTT.

The rearrangement links TRBV5-1 to TRBJ2-2, with 9 bases fitting TRBD1. The CDR3 totals 20 residues. From germline, CDR1 is SGHRS and CDR2 YFSETQ. The V segment lost 4 bases and the J segment 1 base; nucleotides outside the gene matches: 17. CDR3 coding DNA: TGCGCCAGCAGCCCCGCGCCCCCCATTGGGGGACAGGGGAACACCGGGGAGCTGTTTTTT. Amino acid sequence: CASSPAPPIGGQGNTGELFF.

This sequence joins TRBV14 and TRBJ2-1, with TRBD2 matching over 8 bases. The V segment lost 4 bases and the J segment 2 bases; nucleotides outside the gene matches: 7. The V gene's germline CDR1 is SGHDN and CDR2 FVKESK. The CDR3 consists of 16 residues. The CDR3 loop is CASSPRGGATYNEQFF. DNA for the CDR3: TGTGCCAGCAGCCCCCGGGGGGGGGCAACCTACAATGAGCAGTTCTTC.

V usage is TRBV6-5 and J usage is TRBJ2-1, with TRBD2 identical over 9 bases. J was trimmed by 15 bases and V by 2 bases; bases with no gene match: 11. The CDR3 runs to 14 residues. Germline V gene lookup returns CDR1 MNHEY and CDR2 SVGAGI. CDR3 bases: TGTGCCAGCAGTTACGGCCCCAAGGGGACTAGCCTGTTCTTC. It codes for CASSYGPKGTSLFF.

The sample holds one count of this clone. The V gene is TRBV21-1, the J gene TRBJ2-5; the table's D call TRBD1 went unverified against the DNA. TRBV21-1 is given as a pseudogene. This CDR3 spans 15 amino acids. CDR3 in DNA: TGTGCCAGCAACCCCGGGACAGGGGTTCAAGAGACCCAGTACTTC. It yields the protein CASNPGTGVQETQYF.

The rearrangement uses TRBV7-8 and TRBJ2-7, with D perhaps matching TRBD2 (5 bases). Looked up from germline, CDR1 is SGHVS and CDR2 is FQNEAQ. The CDR3 length is 14 residues. With 1 base removed from V and 4 bases from J, the gap between germline ends came to 11 bases. The chain's CDR3 is CASSLGRGPYEQYF. CDR3 DNA: TGTGCCAGCAGCTTAGGACGCGGGCCGTACGAGCAGTACTTC. Full variable domain (outside the CDR3, taken from reference TRBV7-8 and TRBJ2-7): GAGVSQSPRYKVAKRGQDVALRCDPISGHVSLFWYQQALGQGPEFLTYFQNEAQLDKSGLPSDRFFAERPEGSVSTLKIQRTQQEDSAVYLCASSLGRGPYEQYFGPGTRLTVT.

The table lists this clone with a few counts. This rearrangement joins TRBV21-1 to TRBJ1-3; the DNA was not used to check the table's D call, TRBD1. TRBV21-1 is designated a pseudogene. The CDR3 sequence is 17 residues long. The CDR3 loop reads CASSNSKGETSGNTIYF. DNA for the CDR3: TGTGCCAGCAGCAATTCTAAGGGGGAGACCTCTGGAAACACCATATATTTT.

Comments on this clone: The sample contains more than one DNA sequence encoding this CDR3. The CDR3 DNA follows: TGTGCCAGCAGCCCTGGACGGGGGGGTTACAATGAGCAGTTCTTC. Translating gives CASSPGRGGYNEQFF. The V gene is TRBV7-2, the J gene TRBJ2-1, with 8 bases identical to TRBD2. The CDR3 extends over 15 amino acids. Germline V CDR1 and CDR2: SGHTA, FQGNSA. V shed 5 bases and J 4 bases; nucleotides not matched to a gene: 7. Full variable domain (remainder filled in from reference TRBV7-2 and TRBJ2-1): GAGVSQSPSNKVTEKGKDVELRCDPISGHTALYWYRQSLGQGLEFLIYFQGNSAPDKSGLPSDRFSAERTGGSVSTLTIQRTQQEDSAVYLCASSPGRGGYNEQFFGPGTRLTVL.

The CDR3, as DNA: TGTGCCAGCAGCGTTGGTGGTAGGGCTAGCGGGGGGAAAGAGACCCAGTACTTC. Amino acids: CASSVGGRASGGKETQYF. The gene calls are TRBV9 and TRBJ2-5; 11 nucleotides match TRBD2. The CDR3 covers 18 residues. Germline V gives CDR1 SGDLS, CDR2 YYNGEE. Losses at the gene ends were 2 bases for V and 3 bases for J; bases not matched to a gene: 12. Together with reference TRBV9 and TRBJ2-5, the CDR3 gives the full variable domain: DSGVTQTPKHLITATGQRVTLRCSPRSGDLSVYWYQQSLDQGLQFLIQYYNGEERAKGNILERFSAQQFPDLHSELNLSSLELGDSALYFCASSVGGRASGGKETQYFGPGTRLLVL.

The chain employs TRBV7-2 and TRBJ2-3; maybe TRBD2 (6 bases). Germline-derived CDR1 and CDR2 are SGHTA and FQGNSA. The CDR3 consists of 16 residues. V was trimmed by 1 base and J by 2 bases, leaving 13 bases between them. The CDR3 region has the DNA TGTGCCAGCAGCTTAGTCAGCGGGCATTACACAGATACGCAGTATTTT. Translation gives CASSLVSGHYTDTQYF. Full variable domain (missing parts from reference TRBV7-2 and TRBJ2-3): GAGVSQSPSNKVTEKGKDVELRCDPISGHTALYWYRQSLGQGLEFLIYFQGNSAPDKSGLPSDRFSAERTGGSVSTLTIQRTQQEDSAVYLCASSLVSGHYTDTQYFGPGTRLTVL.

Points on this clone: At one end, the junction sequence differs from germline, possibly due to a read error. The rearrangement links TRBV7-3 to TRBJ2-7; 8 bases are shared with TRBD1. The CDR3 length is 15 residues. CDR1 is SGHTA, CDR2 FQGTGA, per germline. The CDR3 protein is CASSVTGGQNYEQYF. The CDR3 bases are TGTGCCAGCAGCGTAACAGGGGGACAAAACTACGAGCAGTACTTC.

This chain connects TRBV5-8 to TRBJ2-5; 11 nucleotides match TRBD2. This CDR3 is 15 amino acids long. From germline, CDR1 is SGHTS and CDR2 YDEGEE. V shed 3 bases and J 2 bases; nucleotides not matched to a gene: 3. The CDR3: CASSSGLAAQETQYF. The CDR3 nucleotides are TGTGCCAGCAGCTCGGGACTAGCGGCACAAGAGACCCAGTACTTC.

This chain uses TRBV6-5 with TRBJ1-6, with TRBD1 matching 7 bases. The CDR3 has 15 amino acids. Trimming removed 6 bases from V and 8 bases from J; junction bases left unmatched: 10. Germline loops: CDR1 MNHEY, CDR2 SVGAGI. The DNA for the CDR3 is TGTGCCAGCAGACCCCTAAGACAGGGTGATTCACCCCTCCACTTT. Its protein is CASRPLRQGDSPLHF.

CDR3 sequence (DNA): TGCGCCAGCAGCCAAGAGGGCCCTGACTCGGTCGGGGGGTATTACAATGAGCAGTTCTTC. This encodes CASSQEGPDSVGGYYNEQFF. The chain is built from TRBV4-1 and TRBJ2-1, with 7 nucleotides matching TRBD2. The CDR3 contains 20 residues. Germline lookup yields CDR1 MGHRA and CDR2 YSYEKL. Germline trimming cut 0 bases from V and 4 bases from J; bases unmatched to any gene: 18.

The chain is built from TRBV2 and TRBJ2-1; 7 nucleotides line up with TRBD2. This CDR3 is built from 15 residues. Germline V gene lookup returns CDR1 SNHLY and CDR2 FYNNEI. V was pared by 6 bases and J by 2 bases, with 7 bases of the junction left unmatched. The CDR3 DNA is TGTGCCAGCAGAGTAGGACTAGATCCCTACAATGAGCAGTTCTTC. Protein: CASRVGLDPYNEQFF.

This clone occurred a few times. The chain combines TRBV10-2 with TRBJ1-5, with 8 bases matching TRBD1. CDR1 is WSHSY and CDR2 is SAAADI in the germline V gene. CDR3 length: 15 amino acids. With V trimmed by 3 bases and J by 6 bases, 7 bases remained unmatched. CDR3 in DNA: TGCGCCAGCAGTGATTTCCCAGGGGGCGGTCAGCCCCAGCATTTT. It codes for CASSDFPGGGQPQHF.